The present T cell receptor (beta chain) was sequenced within a study of beta chain features in type 1 diabetes. The V gene's germline CDR1 is SGHDN and CDR2 FVKESK. Between the trimmed V and J ends, which lost 5 bases and 4 bases, there was a span of 8 bases. This CDR3 is built from 12 residues. Since all of the isolated RNA was reverse transcribed, expressed TCRB transcripts were what got sequenced. The repertoire was sequenced with immunoSEQ multiplex PCR; TCRdb's copy has only in-frame clones and lacks some. Of under 800,000 clones listed, 15% to 17% are singletons. Only one heparinised blood draw was taken per donor, and its volume averaged around 100 mL. It was via CD45RO/CCR7/CD25/CD127/CD95/CD27 that CD4+ naive, central memory, regulatory and stem cell-like memory cells were sorted.

Specimen: naive CD4+ T cells from blood. The genes are TRBV14 and TRBJ1-2; D is perhaps TRBD1 (5 bases). This clonotype was obtained from a man between 18 and 29 years old in good health. The CDR3 nucleotides read TGTGCCAGCAGCAGACAGAGCTATGGCTACACCTTC. Its translation: CASSRQSYGYTF.